Presented here are 10 T cell receptor beta chains from one specimen sequenced in a study of CD8+ T cells in alopecia areata. Following RNA extraction, reverse transcription yielded cDNA that acted as the sequencing template. Generated by immunoSEQ multiplex PCR, the TCRdb table keeps only in-frame clones and is missing some. This sample has 60,000 to 65,000 clones, with around 47% found just once. Sequencing used NKG2D-low CD8+ T cells sorted from blood. The receptors originated from a human donor with alopecia areata.

This chain links TRBV23-1 with TRBJ2-1, with 10 bases lining up with TRBD2. TRBV23-1 is noted as an ORF with a role that remains uncertain. This CDR3 has 19 amino acids. After removal of 8 bases from V and 0 bases from J, the junction contained 16 bases not matched to a gene. The CDR3 loop is CASQVVGLAGDSSYNEQFF. CDR3 DNA sequence: TGCGCCAGCCAAGTCGTAGGGCTAGCGGGGGATAGCTCCTACAATGAGCAGTTCTTC.

In this sample, this clone turned up a few times. The chain carries TRBV29-1 and TRBJ2-3, with a possible D match to TRBD1 (6 bases). Trimming stripped 7 bases from V and 5 bases from J, with 7 bases between. Per germline, CDR1 SQVTM and CDR2 ANQGSEA. This CDR3 comprises 10 residues. CDR3 region: CSARGDTQYF. Here the CDR3 DNA reads TGCAGCGCCAGGGGAGATACGCAGTATTTT.

This clone appeared many times. The chain is built from TRBV4-1 and TRBJ2-6; D gene unclear. This CDR3 comprises 16 residues. Looked up from germline, CDR1 is MGHRA and CDR2 is YSYEKL. V gave up 0 bases and J gave up 4 bases, with 10 bases separating them. CDR3 in amino acids: CASSQESAAGANVLTF. CDR3 sequence (DNA): TGCGCCAGCAGCCAAGAATCCGCGGCAGGGGCCAACGTCCTGACTTTC.

The chain recombines TRBV29-1 with TRBJ2-3, with 7 positions matching TRBD1. V shed 3 bases and J 5 bases; nucleotides not matched to a gene: 17. CDR3 length: 17 residues. CDR1 and CDR2 (germline): SQVTM, ANQGSEA. CDR3 sequence (DNA): TGCAGCGTTGAGAGGAATGACAGGGTGGGGTTGGGAGATACGCAGTATTTT. This encodes CSVERNDRVGLGDTQYF.

The chain joins TRBV29-1 to TRBJ2-1, with D maybe TRBD2 (6 bases). With 7 bases removed from V and 0 bases from J, the gap between germline ends came to 13 bases. Germline CDR1 SQVTM, CDR2 ANQGSEA. This CDR3 region has 14 residues. Written as DNA, the CDR3 is TGCAGCGGGGCCGGGACTCTCTCCTACAATGAGCAGTTCTTC. It codes for CSGAGTLSYNEQFF.

This clone was detected a few times. The genes are TRBV6-6 and TRBJ2-7, with D unclear. Germline CDR1 is MNHNY and CDR2 is SVGAGI (reference sequence). This CDR3 region has 14 residues. The ends were cut back, 4 bases at V and 3 bases at J, with 13 bases in the middle. This chain's CDR3 is CASSSPGLYYEQYF. The CDR3 region has the DNA TGTGCCAGCAGTTCCCCGGGCCTCTACTACGAGCAGTACTTC.

The chain recombines TRBV29-1 with TRBJ2-6; 8 bases line up with TRBD1. V shed 4 bases and J 1 base; nucleotides not matched to a gene: 6. The CDR3 spans 16 residues. The germline CDR1 and CDR2 sequences are SQVTM and ANQGSEA. The CDR3 loop is CSVVAGQGSGANVLTF. For the CDR3, the DNA is TGCAGCGTTGTAGCAGGACAGGGTTCTGGGGCCAACGTCCTGACTTTC.

The chain has TRBV4-2 and TRBJ2-5, with unresolved D. The CDR3 has 16 amino acids. The V end was cut by 6 bases, the J end by 2 bases, with 19 bases between. Germline CDR1 reads LGHNA; CDR2 reads YNFKEQ. The CDR3 spells CASRRSFGASQETQYF. The DNA for the CDR3 is TGTGCCAGCAGACGCAGCTTCGGCGCGTCACAAGAGACCCAGTACTTC.

The CDR3 DNA reads TGCAGCGTCCCACCGACCGGGACTTATGGCTACACCTTC. Amino acids: CSVPPTGTYGYTF. The chain employs TRBV29-1 and TRBJ1-2, with a tentative D call TRBD1 (5 bases). CDR3 length equals 13 residues. Germline values: CDR1 SQVTM, CDR2 ANQGSEA. V was clipped by 6 bases and J by 5 bases, with 16 bases between them.

This clone was observed a handful of times. This sequence joins TRBV29-1 and TRBJ2-2; weak D call: TRBD2 (6 bases). Germline loops: CDR1 SQVTM, CDR2 ANQGSEA. V shed 4 bases and J shed 5 bases, with 14 bases lying between them. This CDR3 comprises 14 residues. CDR3 sequence reads: CSVGSGVETGELFF. The CDR3 DNA is TGCAGCGTTGGGTCGGGAGTCGAGACCGGGGAGCTGTTTTTT.